The present TCR beta chain was sequenced within a study of blood T cell repertoires in COVID-19. Turning to the study itself: Samples taken during acute and convalescent COVID-19 were collected in the United States, Italy and Spain.

Assay: immunoSEQ multiplex PCR; the TCRdb copy retains only in-frame clones and omits some. The table records under 500,000 clones, roughly 89% of them present only once. J lost 3 bases, V lost 2 bases, and 5 bases had no gene match. CDR3 length equals 15 residues. CDR1 and CDR2 from the germline V gene are MNHEY and SVGAGI. The V gene is TRBV6-5, the J gene TRBJ2-7; TRBD2 aligns across 9 bases. The sequenced material came from peripheral blood. This TCR was recovered from a woman aged 25 to 45 with acute or convalescent COVID-19. This chain's CDR3 is CASSYGAGGRYEQYF. In DNA form, the CDR3 reads TGTGCCAGCAGTTACGGAGCGGGGGGACGCTACGAGCAGTACTTC.